The present T cell receptor (beta chain) was sequenced within a study of long-term antiretroviral therapy in people with HIV. Study context: The immediate-ART recommendation dates to 2015, and the earliest samples predate it by about a decade.

V lost 4 bases to trimming and J lost 5 bases; unmatched junction nucleotides: 5. Germline loops: CDR1 SEHNR, CDR2 FQNEAQ (reference sequence). There are 14 residues in the CDR3. This clone was detected only a few times. Researchers ran immunoSEQ v3.0 at survey level. The table came from immunoSEQ multiplex PCR; TCRdb's copy has only in-frame clones and leaves some out. This sample yields more than 12,000 clones, of which 77% are seen a single time; nearly 20% belongs to the top ten. Sequencing used unsorted PBMCs, obtained 1.3 years before starting antiretroviral therapy. This TCR came from a man aged 40-49 years with HIV. J is TRBJ2-7 and V is TRBV7-9; 10 nucleotides line up with TRBD1. CDR3 region: CASSWGQGFHEQYF. The CDR3 nucleotides are TGTGCCAGCAGCTGGGGACAGGGGTTCCACGAGCAGTACTTC. The full variable domain, in which reference TRBV7-9 and TRBJ2-7 provide the parts outside the CDR3, is DTGVSQNPRHKITKRGQNVTFRCDPISEHNRLYWYRQTLGQGPEFLTYFQNEAQLEKSRLLSDRFSAERPKGSFSTLEIQRTEQGDSAMYLCASSWGQGFHEQYFGPGTRLTVT.